The T cell receptor (beta chain) described here comes from a study of blood T cell repertoires in COVID-19. Study-level information: The origin of the acute and convalescent COVID-19 samples was the United States, Italy and Spain. PBMCs, B-cell-depleted T cells, or T cells provided the cDNA or gDNA that made up the material.

Unmatched junction bases numbered 8, after V lost 2 bases and J lost 5 bases. The CDR3 extends over 16 amino acids. The germline gives CDR1 MNHEY, CDR2 SVGEGT. The protocol was immunoSEQ multiplex PCR, while the TCRdb copy is restricted to in-frame clones and leaves out a portion. In the table there are about 140,000 clones, around 89% of which are singletons. The sequenced material came from peripheral blood. This receptor was taken from a woman aged 80 or older with acute or convalescent COVID-19. The chain links TRBV6-2 or TRBV6-3 to TRBJ1-4; TRBD1 matches at 7 bases. CDR3 sequence: CASSYHQTGVNEKLFF. Here the CDR3 DNA reads TGTGCCAGCAGTTACCATCAAACAGGGGTGAATGAAAAACTGTTTTTT.